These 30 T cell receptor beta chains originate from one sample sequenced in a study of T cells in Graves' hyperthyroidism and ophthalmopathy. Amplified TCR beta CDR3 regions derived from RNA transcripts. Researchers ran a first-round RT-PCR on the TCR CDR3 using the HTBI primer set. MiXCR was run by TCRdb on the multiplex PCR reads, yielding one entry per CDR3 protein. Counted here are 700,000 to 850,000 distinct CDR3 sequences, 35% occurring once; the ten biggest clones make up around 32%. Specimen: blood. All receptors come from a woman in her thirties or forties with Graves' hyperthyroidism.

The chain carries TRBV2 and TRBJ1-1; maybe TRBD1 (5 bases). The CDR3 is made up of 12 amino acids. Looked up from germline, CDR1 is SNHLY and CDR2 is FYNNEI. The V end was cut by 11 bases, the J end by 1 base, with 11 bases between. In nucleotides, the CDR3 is TGTGCCGGGGGACGGCAGAACACTGAAGCTTTCTTT. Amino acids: CAGGRQNTEAFF. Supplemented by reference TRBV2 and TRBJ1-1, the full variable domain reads EPEVTQTPSHQVTQMGQEVILRCVPISNHLYFYWYRQILGQKVEFLVSFYNNEISEKSEIFDDQFSVERPDGSNFTLKIRSTKLEDSAMYFCAGGRQNTEAFFGQGTRLTVV.

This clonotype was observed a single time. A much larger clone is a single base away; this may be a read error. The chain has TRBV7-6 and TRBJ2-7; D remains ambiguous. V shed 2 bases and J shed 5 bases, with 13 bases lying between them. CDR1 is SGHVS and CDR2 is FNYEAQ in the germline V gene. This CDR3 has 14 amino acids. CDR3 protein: CASSLIGRSHEQYF. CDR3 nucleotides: TGTGCCAGCAGCTTAATCGGCAGGAGCCACGAGCAGTACTTC.

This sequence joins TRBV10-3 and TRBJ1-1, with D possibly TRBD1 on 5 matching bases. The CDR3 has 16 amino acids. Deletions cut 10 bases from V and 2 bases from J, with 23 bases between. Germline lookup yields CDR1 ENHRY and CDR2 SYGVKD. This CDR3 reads CASRPEPGPRNTEAFF. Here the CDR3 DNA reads TGTGCCAGCAGGCCCGAACCGGGACCTCGCAACACTGAAGCTTTCTTT.

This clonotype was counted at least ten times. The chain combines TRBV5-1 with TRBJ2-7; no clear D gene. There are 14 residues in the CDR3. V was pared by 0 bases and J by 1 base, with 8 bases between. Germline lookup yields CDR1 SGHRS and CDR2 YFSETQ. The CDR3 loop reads CASSLAYGSYEQYF. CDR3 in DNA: TGCGCCAGCAGCTTGGCGTACGGTTCCTACGAGCAGTACTTC.

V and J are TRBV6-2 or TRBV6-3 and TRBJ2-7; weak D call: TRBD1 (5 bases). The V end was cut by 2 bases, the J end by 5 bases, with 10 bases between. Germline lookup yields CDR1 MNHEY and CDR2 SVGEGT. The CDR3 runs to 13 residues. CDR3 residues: CASSYGQGDEQYF. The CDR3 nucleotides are TGTGCCAGCAGTTACGGGCAGGGTGACGAGCAGTACTTC.

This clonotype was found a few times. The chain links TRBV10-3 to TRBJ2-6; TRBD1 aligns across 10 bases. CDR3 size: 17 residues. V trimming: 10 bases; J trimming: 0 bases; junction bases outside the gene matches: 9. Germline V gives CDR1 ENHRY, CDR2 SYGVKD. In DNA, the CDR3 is TGTGCCAGCAGGGCGGGGACAGGGGACTCTGGGGCCAACGTCCTGACTTTC. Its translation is CASRAGTGDSGANVLTF.

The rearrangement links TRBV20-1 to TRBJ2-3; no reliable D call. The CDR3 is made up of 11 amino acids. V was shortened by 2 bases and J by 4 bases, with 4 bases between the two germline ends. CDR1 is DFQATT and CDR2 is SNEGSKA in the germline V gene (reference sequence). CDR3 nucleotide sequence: TGCAGTGCTAGATCGTCAGATACGCAGTATTTT. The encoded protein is CSARSSDTQYF.

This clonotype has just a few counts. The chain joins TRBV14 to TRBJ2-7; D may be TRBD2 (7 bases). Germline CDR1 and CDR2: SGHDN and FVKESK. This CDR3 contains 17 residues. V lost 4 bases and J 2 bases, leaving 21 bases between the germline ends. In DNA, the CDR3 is TGTGCCAGCAGCCCATCCCGGGGACGGGGGGCCCCCTACGAGCAGTACTTC. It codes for CASSPSRGRGAPYEQYF. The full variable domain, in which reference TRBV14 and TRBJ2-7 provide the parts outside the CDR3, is EAGVTQFPSHSVIEKGQTVTLRCDPISGHDNLYWYRRVMGKEIKFLLHFVKESKQDESGMPNNRFLAERTGGTYSTLKVQPAELEDSGVYFCASSPSRGRGAPYEQYFGPGTRLTVT.

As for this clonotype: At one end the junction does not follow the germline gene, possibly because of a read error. The CDR3 reads CASSSAWGRTEAFF. For the CDR3, the DNA is TGTGCCAGCAGTTCGGCGTGGGGGAGAACTGAAGCTTTCTTT. J is TRBJ1-1 and V is TRBV10-1, with D tentatively TRBD1 (5 bases). In germline, CDR1 is WNHNN, CDR2 SYGVQD (reference sequence). The CDR3 is 14 amino acids.

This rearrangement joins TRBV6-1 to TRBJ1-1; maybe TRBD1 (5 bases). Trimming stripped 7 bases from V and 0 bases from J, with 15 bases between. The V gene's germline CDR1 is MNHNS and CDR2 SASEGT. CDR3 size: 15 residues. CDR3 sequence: CASTEVPGLNTEAFF. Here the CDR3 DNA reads TGTGCCAGCACCGAGGTACCAGGGCTGAACACTGAAGCTTTCTTT.

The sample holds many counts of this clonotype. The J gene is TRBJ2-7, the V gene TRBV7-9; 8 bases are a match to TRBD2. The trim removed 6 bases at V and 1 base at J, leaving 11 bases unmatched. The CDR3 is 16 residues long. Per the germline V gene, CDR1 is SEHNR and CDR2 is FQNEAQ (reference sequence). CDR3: CASSRRGGGLSYEQYF. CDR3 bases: TGTGCCAGCAGTCGGCGCGGCGGGGGGCTTTCCTACGAGCAGTACTTC.

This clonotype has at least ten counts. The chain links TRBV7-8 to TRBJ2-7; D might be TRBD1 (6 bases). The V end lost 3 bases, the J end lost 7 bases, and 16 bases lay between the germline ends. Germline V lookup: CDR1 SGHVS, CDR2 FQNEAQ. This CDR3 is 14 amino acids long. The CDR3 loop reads CASSFQNTGNEQYF. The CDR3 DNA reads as TGTGCCAGCAGCTTCCAAAACACAGGGAATGAGCAGTACTTC.

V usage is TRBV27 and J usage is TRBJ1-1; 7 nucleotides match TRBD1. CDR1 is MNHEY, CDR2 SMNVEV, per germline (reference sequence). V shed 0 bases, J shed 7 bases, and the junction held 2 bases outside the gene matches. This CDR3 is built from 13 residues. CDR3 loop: CASSLSTGYEAFF. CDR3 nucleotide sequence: TGTGCCAGCAGTTTATCGACAGGGTATGAAGCTTTCTTT.

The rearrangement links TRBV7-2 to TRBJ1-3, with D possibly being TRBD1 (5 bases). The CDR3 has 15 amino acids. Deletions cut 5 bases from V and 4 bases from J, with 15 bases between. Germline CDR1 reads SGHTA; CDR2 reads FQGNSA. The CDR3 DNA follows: TGTGCCAGCAGCCAAGGCGGGGGGGACGGAAACACCATATATTTT. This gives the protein CASSQGGGDGNTIYF.

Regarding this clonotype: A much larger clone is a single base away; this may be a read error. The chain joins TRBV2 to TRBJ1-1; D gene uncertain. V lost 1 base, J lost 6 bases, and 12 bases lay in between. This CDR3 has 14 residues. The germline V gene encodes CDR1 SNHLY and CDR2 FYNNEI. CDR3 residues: CASSEGERRAEAFF. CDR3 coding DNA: TGTGCCAGCAGTGAAGGGGAGCGGCGGGCTGAAGCTTTCTTT. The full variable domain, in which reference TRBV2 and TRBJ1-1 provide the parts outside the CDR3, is EPEVTQTPSHQVTQMGQEVILRCVPISNHLYFYWYRQILGQKVEFLVSFYNNEISEKSEIFDDQFSVERPDGSNFTLKIRSTKLEDSAMYFCASSEGERRAEAFFGQGTRLTVV.

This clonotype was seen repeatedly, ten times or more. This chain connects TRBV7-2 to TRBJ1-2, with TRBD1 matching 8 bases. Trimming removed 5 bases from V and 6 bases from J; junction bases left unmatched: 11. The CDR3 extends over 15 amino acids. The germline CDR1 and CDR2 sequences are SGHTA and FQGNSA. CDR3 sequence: CASSKNQGAENGYTF. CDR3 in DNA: TGTGCCAGCAGCAAGAACCAGGGGGCTGAAAATGGCTACACCTTC.

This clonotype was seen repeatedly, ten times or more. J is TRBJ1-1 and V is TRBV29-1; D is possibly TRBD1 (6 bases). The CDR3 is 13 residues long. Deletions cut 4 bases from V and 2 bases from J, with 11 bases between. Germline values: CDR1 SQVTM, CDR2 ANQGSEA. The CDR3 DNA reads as TGCAGCGTTGGGGGGGCTGGAAACACTGAAGCTTTCTTT. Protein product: CSVGGAGNTEAFF.

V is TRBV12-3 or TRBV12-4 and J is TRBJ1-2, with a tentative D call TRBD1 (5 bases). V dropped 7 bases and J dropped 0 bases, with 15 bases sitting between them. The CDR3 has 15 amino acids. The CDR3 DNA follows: TGTGCCAGCACCCCCGGGACGGAAGCTAACTATGGCTACACCTTC. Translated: CASTPGTEANYGYTF.

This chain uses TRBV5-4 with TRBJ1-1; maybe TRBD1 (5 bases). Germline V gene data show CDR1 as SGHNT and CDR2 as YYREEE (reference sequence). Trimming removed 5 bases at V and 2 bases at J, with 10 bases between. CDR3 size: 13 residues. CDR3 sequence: CASRTDYNTEAFF. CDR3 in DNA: TGTGCCAGCAGGACAGATTATAACACTGAAGCTTTCTTT.

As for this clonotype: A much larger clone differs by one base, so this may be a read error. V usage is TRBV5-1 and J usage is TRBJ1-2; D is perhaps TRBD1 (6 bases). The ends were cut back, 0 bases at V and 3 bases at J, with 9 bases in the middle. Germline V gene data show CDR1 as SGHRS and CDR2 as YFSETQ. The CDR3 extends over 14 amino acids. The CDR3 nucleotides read TGCGCCAGCAGCTTGGGGGGGCAGGACTATGGCTACACCTTC. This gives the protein CASSLGGQDYGYTF.

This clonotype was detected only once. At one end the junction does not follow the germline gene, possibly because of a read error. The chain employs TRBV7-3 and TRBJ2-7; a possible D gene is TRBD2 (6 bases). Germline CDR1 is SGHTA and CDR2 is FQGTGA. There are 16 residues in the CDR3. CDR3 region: CASSQDVTREGYEQYF. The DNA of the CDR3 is TGCGCCAGCAGCCAAGATGTTACGCGGGAAGGGTACGAGCAGTACTTC.

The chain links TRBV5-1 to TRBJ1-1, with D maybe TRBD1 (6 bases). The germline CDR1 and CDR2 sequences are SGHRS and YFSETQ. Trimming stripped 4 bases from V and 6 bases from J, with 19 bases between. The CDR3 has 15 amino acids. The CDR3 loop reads CASSPGAVRGAEAFF. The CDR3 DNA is TGCGCCAGCAGCCCGGGGGCGGTGCGGGGGGCTGAAGCTTTCTTT.

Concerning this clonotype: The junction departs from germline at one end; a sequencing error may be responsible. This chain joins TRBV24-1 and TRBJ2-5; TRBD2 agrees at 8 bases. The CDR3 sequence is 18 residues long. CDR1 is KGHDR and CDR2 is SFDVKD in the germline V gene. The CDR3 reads CATRDPSRGAGARETQYF. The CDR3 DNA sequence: TGTGCCACCCGTGATCCATCGAGGGGAGCGGGGGCCCGAGAGACCCAGTACTTC.

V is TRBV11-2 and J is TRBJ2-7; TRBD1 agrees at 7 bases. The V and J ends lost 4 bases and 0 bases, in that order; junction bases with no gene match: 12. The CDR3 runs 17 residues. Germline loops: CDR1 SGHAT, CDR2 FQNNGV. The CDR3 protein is CASSSYTGQTSSYEQYF. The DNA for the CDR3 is TGTGCCAGCAGCTCATATACGGGACAGACGAGCTCCTACGAGCAGTACTTC.

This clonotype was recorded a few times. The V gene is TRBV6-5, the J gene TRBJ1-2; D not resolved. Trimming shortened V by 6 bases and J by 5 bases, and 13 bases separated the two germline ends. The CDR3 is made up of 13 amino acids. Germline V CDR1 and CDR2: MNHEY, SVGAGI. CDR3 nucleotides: TGTGCCAGCAGGCGGGGAGCCGCTTATGGCTACACCTTC. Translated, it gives CASRRGAAYGYTF.

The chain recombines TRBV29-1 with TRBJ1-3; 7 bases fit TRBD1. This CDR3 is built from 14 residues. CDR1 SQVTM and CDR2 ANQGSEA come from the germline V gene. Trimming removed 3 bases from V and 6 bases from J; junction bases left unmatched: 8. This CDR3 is CSVDDGDSLNTIYF. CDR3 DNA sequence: TGCAGCGTTGACGACGGGGACAGCCTAAACACCATATATTTT.

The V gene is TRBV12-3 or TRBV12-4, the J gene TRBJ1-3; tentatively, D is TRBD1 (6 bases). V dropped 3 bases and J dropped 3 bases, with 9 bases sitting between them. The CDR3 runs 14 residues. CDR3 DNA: TGTGCCAGCAGTTTCGGGGGGCATGGAAACACCATATATTTT. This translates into CASSFGGHGNTIYF.

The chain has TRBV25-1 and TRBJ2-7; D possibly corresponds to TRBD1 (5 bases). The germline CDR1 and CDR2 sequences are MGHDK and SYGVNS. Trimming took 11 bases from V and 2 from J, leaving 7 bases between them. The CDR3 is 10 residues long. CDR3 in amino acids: CAAGPYEQYF. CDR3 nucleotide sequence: TGTGCCGCAGGGCCCTACGAGCAGTACTTC.

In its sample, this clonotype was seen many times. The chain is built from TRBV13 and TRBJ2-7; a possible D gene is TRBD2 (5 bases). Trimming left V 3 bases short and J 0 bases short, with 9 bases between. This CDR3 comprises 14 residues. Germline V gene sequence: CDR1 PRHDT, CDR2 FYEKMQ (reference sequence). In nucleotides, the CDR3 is TGTGCCAGCAGCTTCGGACTGCACTCCTACGAGCAGTACTTC. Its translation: CASSFGLHSYEQYF.

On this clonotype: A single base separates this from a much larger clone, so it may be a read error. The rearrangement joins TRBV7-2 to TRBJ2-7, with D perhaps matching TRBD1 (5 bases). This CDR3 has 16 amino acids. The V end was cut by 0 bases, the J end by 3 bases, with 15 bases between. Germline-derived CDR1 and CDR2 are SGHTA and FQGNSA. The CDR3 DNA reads TGTGCCAGCAGCTTAGCTTCGAAACAGGCCGGCTACGAGCAGTACTTC. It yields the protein CASSLASKQAGYEQYF.